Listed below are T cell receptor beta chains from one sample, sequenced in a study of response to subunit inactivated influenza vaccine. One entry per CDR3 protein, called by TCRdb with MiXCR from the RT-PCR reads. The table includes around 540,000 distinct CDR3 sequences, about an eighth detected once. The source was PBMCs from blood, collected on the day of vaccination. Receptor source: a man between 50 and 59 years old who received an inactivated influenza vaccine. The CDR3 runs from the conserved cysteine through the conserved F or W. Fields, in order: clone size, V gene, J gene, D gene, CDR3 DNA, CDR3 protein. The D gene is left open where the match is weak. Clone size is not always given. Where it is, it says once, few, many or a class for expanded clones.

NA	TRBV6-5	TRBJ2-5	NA	TGTGCCAGCAGTTACTCAGGGTTCGGGAAAGAGACCCAGTACTTC	CASSYSGFGKETQYF
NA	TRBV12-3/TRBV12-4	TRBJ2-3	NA	TGTGCCAACACGGCAGGTTCTACAGATACGCAGTATTTT	CANTAGSTDTQYF
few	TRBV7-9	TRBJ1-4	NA	TGTGCCAGCAGCTTCCCCCTCGATTCGGAAAAACTGTTTTTT	CASSFPLDSEKLFF
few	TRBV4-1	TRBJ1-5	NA	TGCGCCAGCAGCCAAGATTCCAGTTACAATCAGCCCCAGCATTTT	CASSQDSSYNQPQHF
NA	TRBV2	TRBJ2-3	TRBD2	TGTGCCAGCAGTGTCCGGCAGCGGGATTGGGATACGCAGTATTTT	CASSVRQRDWDTQYF
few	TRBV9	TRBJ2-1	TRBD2	TGTGCCAGCAGCGTAGCTGGGACTAGCGGGAGGTATGAGCAGTTCTTC	CASSVAGTSGRYEQFF
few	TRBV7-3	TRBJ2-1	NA	TGTGCCAGCAGCTTCGAGCGGACCAGCTCCTACAATGAGCAGTTCTTC	CASSFERTSSYNEQFF
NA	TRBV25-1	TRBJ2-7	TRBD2	TGTGCCAGCAGTGAATCGGTTAGCGGGAGGGCCGGGGAGCAGTACTTC	CASSESVSGRAGEQYF
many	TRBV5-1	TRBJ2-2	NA	TGCGCCAGCAGCACCGGGTCCGGCGGGGAGCTGTTTTTT	CASSTGSGGELFF
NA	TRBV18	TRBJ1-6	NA	TGTGCCAGCTCACCAGGACAGAACTCCAACTACTATAATTCACCCCTCCACTTT	CASSPGQNSNYYNSPLHF
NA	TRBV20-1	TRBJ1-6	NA	TGCAGTGCTAGACCTCTAAATTCACCCCTCCACTTT	CSARPLNSPLHF
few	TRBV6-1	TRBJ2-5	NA	TGTGCCAGCAGTGAAAGTAGCGCAGAGACCCAGTACTTC	CASSESSAETQYF
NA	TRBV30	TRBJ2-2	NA	TGTGCCTGGAGCAGAGGATGGGGAGACTCGAACACCGGGGAGCTGTTTTTT	CAWSRGWGDSNTGELFF
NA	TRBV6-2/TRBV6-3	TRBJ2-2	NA	TGTGCCAGCAGTCCAACGAGATGGACCGGGGAGCTGTTTTTT	CASSPTRWTGELFF
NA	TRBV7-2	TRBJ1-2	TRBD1	TGTGCCAGCAGCTTAGCCCTCAGGACAGGGAACGGCTACACCTTC	CASSLALRTGNGYTF